The following is a T cell receptor (beta chain) sequence with its context. The sample belongs to a study of blood T cells in healthy people across ages. Per germline, CDR1 MDHEN and CDR2 SYDVKM. This CDR3 spans 12 amino acids. V was pared by 8 bases and J by 6 bases, with 6 bases of the junction left unmatched. PCR was performed a second time for about 7 to 11 cycles using a sample-barcoded 5' primer and a J-beta primer mix. A single record per CDR3 protein comes from TCRdb applying MiXCR to the 5' RACE reads. The data contain around 1,100,000 distinct CDR3 sequences, less than 45% of them singletons.

The clonotype originates from a young man in good health. This sequence joins TRBV28 and TRBJ1-1; 7 bases align to TRBD1. The sample was blood. The CDR3 DNA sequence: TGTGCCAGCGACACAGGGGACGCTGAAGCTTTCTTT. This gives the protein CASDTGDAEAFF.